The entry that follows covers one T cell receptor (beta chain) sequence. The V end was cut by 2 bases, the J end by 4 bases, with 11 bases between. The CDR3 length is 14 residues. MiXCR was run by TCRdb on the RT-PCR reads, yielding one entry per CDR3 protein. The sample carries hundreds of thousands of distinct CDR3 sequences, around 41% recorded once. The entry originates in a study of patients and donors after allogeneic stem cell transplantation. The sequence came from a human donor who was either an allogeneic HSCT recipient or a stem cell or donor lymphocyte infusion donor (not recorded which). It is not recorded whose cells these are; they may come from a transplant donor. The specimen was blood, either unsorted or a sorted T cell fraction (not recorded which). This sequence joins TRBV12-3 or TRBV12-4 and TRBJ1-2, with D hard to call. Here the CDR3 DNA reads TGTGCCAGCAGTTTACAGCGTTTAGGCTATGGCTACACCTTC. Its translation is CASSLQRLGYGYTF.